This TCR beta chain derives from a study of T cells in localized non-small cell lung cancer. Clones were read by immunoSEQ multiplex PCR, and TCRdb kept only the in-frame ones, dropping some. The sample yields 15,000 to 20,000 clones, roughly 83% seen once. V lost 3 bases to trimming and J lost 5 bases, with 9 bases between them. Germline V gives CDR1 SGHTA, CDR2 FQGTGA. The length of the CDR3 is 13 residues. Study conclusions and caveats: Uninvolved neighboring lung showed the greatest T cell clonality, exceeding tumor. Greater blood T cell density accompanied longer overall survival. Across samples, adjacent lung featured a median roughly 62 of the top 100 tumor clones.

Comments on this clone: Its antigen is not known.

This clonotype was obtained from a man aged 40 to 70 with stage I lung adenocarcinoma. The rearrangement uses TRBV7-3 and TRBJ2-3; D remains ambiguous. The sample here was peripheral blood, taken before any cancer treatment. The CDR3 protein is CASSFGVEDTQYF. Here the CDR3 DNA reads TGTGCCAGCAGCTTCGGAGTGGAAGATACGCAGTATTTT.